This entry lists 27 T cell receptor beta chains sequenced from one sample in a study of neoadjuvant anti-PD-1 for oral cavity cancer. Generated by immunoSEQ multiplex PCR, the TCRdb table keeps only in-frame clones and is missing some. The table lists more than 30,000 clones, over 30% of them singletons. Indicated time point: after neoadjuvant nivolumab, at surgical resection. The specimen was tumor tissue, collected after nivolumab (anti-PD-1) treatment. These receptors all stem from a person between 40 and 80 years old with oral cavity squamous cell carcinoma.

This chain connects TRBV5-1 to TRBJ2-7; 7 nucleotides agree with TRBD1. V shed 1 base and J 5 bases; nucleotides not matched to a gene: 6. Germline CDR1 is SGHRS and CDR2 is YFSETQ. CDR3 size: 14 residues. The CDR3 DNA is TGCGCCAGCAGCTTGCGACAGGGCAGAGACGAGCAGTACTTC. Translating gives CASSLRQGRDEQYF.

The rearrangement links TRBV7-6 to TRBJ1-2; D ambiguous. The V and J ends lost 4 bases and 0 bases respectively, with 9 bases between them. There are 14 residues in the CDR3. CDR1 SGHVS and CDR2 FNYEAQ come from the germline V gene. CDR3 in DNA: TGTGCCAGCAGCTCCCGCCTTTCTAACTATGGCTACACCTTC. This gives the protein CASSSRLSNYGYTF.

The V and J genes are TRBV11-3 and TRBJ2-1, with 7 nucleotides matching TRBD2. V dropped 0 bases and J dropped 8; count of bases not matched to a gene: 4. CDR3 size: 14 residues. Germline loops: CDR1 SGHNT, CDR2 YENEEA. CDR3 coding DNA: TGTGCCAGCAGCTTAGATCGGGCGGGGGATGAGCAGTTCTTC. This codes for CASSLDRAGDEQFF. Combining the CDR3 with reference TRBV11-3 and TRBJ2-1 gives the whole variable domain EAGVVQSPRYKIIEKKQPVAFWCNPISGHNTLYWYLQNLGQGPELLIRYENEEAVDDSQLPKDRFSAERLKGVDSTLKIQPAELGDSAVYLCASSLDRAGDEQFFGPGTRLTVL.

The chain joins TRBV7-2 to TRBJ2-7; TRBD2 might be the D (5 bases). This CDR3 has 12 amino acids. Germline CDR1 and CDR2: SGHTA and FQGNSA. With 5 bases removed from V and 5 bases from J, the gap between germline ends came to 10 bases. The CDR3 spells CASSEGKHEQYF. The CDR3 region has the DNA TGTGCCAGCAGCGAGGGCAAACACGAGCAGTACTTC.

This clone occurred a few times. CDR3 amino acids: CAISGQGRDTEAFF. The CDR3 DNA is TGTGCCATCAGTGGACAGGGGCGGGACACTGAAGCTTTCTTT. The chain has TRBV10-3 and TRBJ1-1, with 8 bases aligning to TRBD1. The CDR3 runs to 14 residues. Germline CDR1 is ENHRY and CDR2 is SYGVKD. With 4 bases clipped from V and 3 bases from J, the junction kept 4 bases outside the gene matches.

CDR3 sequence: CARSRQAQYF. Here the CDR3 DNA reads TGCGCCCGAAGTAGACAGGCCCAGTACTTC. The chain couples TRBV23-1 to TRBJ2-5; D is possibly TRBD1 (6 bases). TRBV23-1 is known as an ORF, though its function is uncertain. Trimming cost V 11 bases and J 9 bases, with 13 bases left between them. This CDR3 has 10 residues.

The chain combines TRBV5-4 with TRBJ2-5; 13 bases are shared with TRBD2. Germline assignment: CDR1 SGHNT and CDR2 YYREEE (reference sequence). The ends lost 4 bases at V and 2 bases at J; junction bases unmatched: 2. This CDR3 has 15 residues. The CDR3 DNA sequence: TGTGCCAGCAGCAAGGGACTAGCGGGGCAAGAGACCCAGTACTTC. It encodes CASSKGLAGQETQYF.

To note about this clone: One end of the junction does not line up with germline, which may come from a read error. The same CDR3 also results from other DNA sequences found in this sample. V and J are TRBV5-4 and TRBJ1-5; unclear D gene. Germline CDR1 and CDR2: SGHNT and YYREEE (reference sequence). The CDR3 has 15 amino acids. This chain's CDR3 is CASSQARGINQPQHF. The CDR3 coding sequence is TGCGCCAGCAGCCAAGCTCGGGGAATTAATCAGCCCCAGCATTTT. The full variable domain, completed using reference TRBV5-4 and TRBJ1-5, is ETGVTQSPTHLIKTRGQQVTLRCSSQSGHNTVSWYQQALGQGPQFIFQYYREEENGRGNFPPRFSGLQFPNYSSELNVNALELDDSALYLCASSQARGINQPQHFGDGTRLSIL.

This clone was counted a few times. J is TRBJ1-1 and V is TRBV4-1; D unresolved. This CDR3 contains 15 residues. CDR1 is MGHRA and CDR2 is YSYEKL in the germline V gene. V lost 3 bases and J 1 base, leaving 12 bases between the germline ends. The CDR3 nucleotides are TGCGCCAGCAGCCACTCCGGGAGGGCGAACACTGAAGCTTTCTTT. Protein: CASSHSGRANTEAFF.

This chain uses TRBV5-1 with TRBJ2-1; a possible D gene is TRBD2 (5 bases). V was trimmed by 4 bases and J by 8 bases, leaving 13 bases between them. This CDR3 has 13 amino acids. CDR1 is SGHRS, CDR2 YFSETQ, per germline. The CDR3: CASSNPGWDEQFF. DNA for the CDR3: TGCGCCAGCAGCAACCCGGGGTGGGATGAGCAGTTCTTC.

The J gene is TRBJ2-2, the V gene TRBV4-1; 10 bases map to TRBD2. The CDR3 spans 18 residues. V shed 1 base and J 7 bases; nucleotides not matched to a gene: 12. CDR1 is MGHRA, CDR2 YSYEKL, per germline. CDR3 bases: TGCGCCAGCAGCCAAGGGAGGAGACAGCGGGGGGGAGACGGGGAGCTGTTTTTT. Its protein product is CASSQGRRQRGGDGELFF.

There are a few counts of this clone. This chain links TRBV5-1 with TRBJ1-1; 7 bases align to TRBD1. From germline, CDR1 is SGHRS and CDR2 YFSETQ. Trimming took 4 bases from V and 5 from J; bases not matched to a gene: 2. The CDR3 has 12 residues. DNA for the CDR3: TGCGCCAGCAGCCAACAGGGGACTGAAGCTTTCTTT. Encoded protein: CASSQQGTEAFF.

The chain carries TRBV4-1 and TRBJ2-3; perhaps D is TRBD1 or TRBD2 (7 bases each). Trimming pared 4 bases from V and 4 bases from J, leaving 18 bases between. CDR1 is MGHRA and CDR2 is YSYEKL in the germline V gene. The CDR3 runs 16 residues. The CDR3 reads CASSLGGTARADTQYF. The DNA for the CDR3 is TGCGCCAGCAGCCTGGGAGGGACAGCTCGCGCAGATACGCAGTATTTT.

The chain employs TRBV12-5 and TRBJ1-5, with 7 positions matching TRBD1. The V gene end was trimmed by 5 bases and the J gene end by 6 bases; junction bases not matched to a gene: 7. CDR1 is LGHNT, CDR2 FRNRAP, per germline. The CDR3 length is 14 residues. The CDR3 here is CASGLQTGTQPQHF. As DNA, the CDR3 is TGTGCTAGTGGTCTACAGACAGGGACTCAGCCCCAGCATTTT. The whole variable domain, filled in from reference TRBV12-5 and TRBJ1-5, reads DARVTQTPRHKVTEMGQEVTMRCQPILGHNTVFWYRQTMMQGLELLAYFRNRAPLDDSGMPKDRFSAEMPDATLATLKIQPSEPRDSAVYFCASGLQTGTQPQHFGDGTRLSIL.

The chain carries TRBV7-6 and TRBJ2-2, with 11 bases identical to TRBD2. This CDR3 is built from 18 residues. V gave up 5 bases and J gave up 7 bases; unmatched junction bases: 15. Germline assignment: CDR1 SGHVS and CDR2 FNYEAQ. The CDR3 DNA sequence: TGTGCCAGCAGCCCGTCCCTTTTACTAGCGGGAGCGGTCGGGGAGCTGTTTTTT. It yields the protein CASSPSLLLAGAVGELFF.

Ten or more counts support this clone. This chain joins TRBV19 and TRBJ1-1; 8 positions match TRBD1. Trimming cost V 6 bases and J 0 bases; bases outside gene matches: 6. In germline, CDR1 is LNHDA, CDR2 SQIVND (reference sequence). The CDR3 runs 15 residues. CDR3 sequence reads: CASSTSGGMNTEAFF. The DNA of the CDR3 is TGTGCCAGTAGCACTTCAGGGGGCATGAACACTGAAGCTTTCTTT.

This chain joins TRBV25-1 and TRBJ2-7; maybe TRBD2 (7 bases). The germline V gene has CDR1 MGHDK and CDR2 SYGVNS. CDR3 length equals 15 residues. The germline V and J ends were trimmed by 5 bases and 1 base, with 15 bases remaining between them. Here the CDR3 DNA reads TGTGCCAGCAGTTTAATAGGGGGAGGGTCCTACGAGCAGTACTTC. Its protein product is CASSLIGGGSYEQYF.

The chain uses TRBV5-1 and TRBJ2-7; D is undetermined. Germline V CDR1 and CDR2: SGHRS, YFSETQ. This CDR3 is built from 14 residues. V shed 0 bases and J shed 3 bases, with 10 bases lying between them. The CDR3 DNA sequence: TGCGCCAGCAGCTTGGTGGGTGCCGGCTACGAGCAGTACTTC. This translates into CASSLVGAGYEQYF.

The table lists this clone with a count of one. The chain recombines TRBV2 with TRBJ1-2; D is undetermined. CDR3 length equals 15 residues. Germline V lookup: CDR1 SNHLY, CDR2 FYNNEI. The V and J ends lost 4 bases and 2 bases respectively, with 14 bases between them. CDR3 loop: CASSVNRVGNYGYTF. CDR3 sequence (DNA): TGTGCCAGCAGTGTAAATAGGGTCGGCAACTATGGCTACACCTTC.

This clone was detected a few times. V usage is TRBV18 and J usage is TRBJ2-7, with TRBD1 matching 7 bases. Trimming cost V 3 bases and J 2 bases; bases outside gene matches: 7. CDR1 and CDR2 from the germline V gene are KGHSH and LQKENI. The CDR3 has 15 amino acids. In DNA form, the CDR3 reads TGTGCCAGCTCACCGCTGACAGGGACCACCTACGAGCAGTACTTC. This codes for CASSPLTGTTYEQYF.

This clone was detected many times. The chain joins TRBV6-6 to TRBJ1-3; no clear D gene. The V end was cut by 6 bases, the J end by 0 bases, with 9 bases between. Germline CDR1 reads MNHNY; CDR2 reads SVGAGI (reference sequence). The CDR3 is 14 amino acids. The CDR3 reads CASSQTSSGNTIYF. CDR3 DNA sequence: TGTGCCAGCAGCCAAACCTCCTCTGGAAACACCATATATTTT.

The CDR3, as DNA: TGTGCCAGCAGTGCGGATGGGCCGGACAATCAGCCCCAGCATTTT. Encoded protein: CASSADGPDNQPQHF. The V gene is TRBV2, the J gene TRBJ1-5; no definite D call. Per the germline V gene, CDR1 is SNHLY and CDR2 is FYNNEI. There are 15 residues in the CDR3. V lost 4 bases, J lost 3 bases, and 13 bases lay in between.

The rearrangement uses TRBV9 and TRBJ1-2; D is unresolved. In germline, CDR1 is SGDLS, CDR2 YYNGEE. Trimming cost V 0 bases and J 6 bases, with 6 bases left between them. CDR3 length: 12 amino acids. DNA for the CDR3: TGTGCCAGCAGCGTAGGGACCGATGGCTACACCTTC. Translated, it gives CASSVGTDGYTF. Full variable domain (rest looked up from reference TRBV9 and TRBJ1-2): DSGVTQTPKHLITATGQRVTLRCSPRSGDLSVYWYQQSLDQGLQFLIQYYNGEERAKGNILERFSAQQFPDLHSELNLSSLELGDSALYFCASSVGTDGYTFGSGTRLTVV.

The chain combines TRBV2 with TRBJ1-2, with TRBD1 identical over 9 bases. V shed 5 bases and J 0 bases; nucleotides not matched to a gene: 4. CDR1 and CDR2 (germline): SNHLY, FYNNEI. This CDR3 has 15 residues. CDR3 residues: CASSYRGLTNYGYTF. CDR3 bases: TGTGCCAGCAGTTACAGGGGGCTAACTAACTATGGCTACACCTTC.

This clone has just a few counts. The CDR3 bases are TGTGCCAGCAGTTTACGGGCCAACTCTGGAAACACCATATATTTT. It translates to CASSLRANSGNTIYF. The chain links TRBV27 to TRBJ1-3; the D is unclear. The CDR3 is made up of 15 amino acids. V shed 2 bases and J shed 0 bases, with 8 bases lying between them. Per germline, CDR1 MNHEY and CDR2 SMNVEV (reference sequence).

The rearrangement uses TRBV28 and TRBJ2-7, with D hard to call. CDR3 length: 11 residues. Trimming took 8 bases from V and 2 from J, leaving 7 bases between them. The germline V gene encodes CDR1 MDHEN and CDR2 SYDVKM. CDR3 nucleotides: TGTGCCAGCGGCACAACCTACGAGCAGTACTTC. Its protein is CASGTTYEQYF.

This clone was recorded a few times. The genes are TRBV7-9 and TRBJ2-4; a possible D gene is TRBD2 (6 bases). V gave up 5 bases and J gave up 7 bases, with 12 bases separating them. Germline CDR1 and CDR2: SEHNR and FQNEAQ (reference sequence). This CDR3 has 13 residues. CDR3 DNA: TGTGCCAGCAGCCCTCCGACTAGGAACATTCAGTACTTC. Protein sequence: CASSPPTRNIQYF.